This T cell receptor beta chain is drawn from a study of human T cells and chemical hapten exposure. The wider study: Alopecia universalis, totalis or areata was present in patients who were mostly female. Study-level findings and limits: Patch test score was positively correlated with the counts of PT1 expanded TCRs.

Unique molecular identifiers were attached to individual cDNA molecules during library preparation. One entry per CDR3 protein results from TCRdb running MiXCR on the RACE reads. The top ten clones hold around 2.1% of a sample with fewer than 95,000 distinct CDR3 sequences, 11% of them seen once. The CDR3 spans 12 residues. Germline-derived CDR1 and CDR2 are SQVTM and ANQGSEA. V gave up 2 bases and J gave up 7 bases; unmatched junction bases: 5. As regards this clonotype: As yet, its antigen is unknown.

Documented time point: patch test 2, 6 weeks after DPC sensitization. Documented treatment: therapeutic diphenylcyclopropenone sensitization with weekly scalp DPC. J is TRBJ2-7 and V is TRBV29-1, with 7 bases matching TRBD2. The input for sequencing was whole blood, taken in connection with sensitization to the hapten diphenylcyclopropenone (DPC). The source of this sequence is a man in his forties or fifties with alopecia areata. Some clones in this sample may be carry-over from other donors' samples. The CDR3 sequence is CSVELAVREQYF. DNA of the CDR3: TGCAGCGTTGAACTAGCGGTAAGGGAGCAGTACTTC.